These T cell receptor beta chains were read from a single sample in a study of blood T cell repertoires in COVID-19. Sequencing was performed with immunoSEQ multiplex PCR; in TCRdb, only in-frame clones are kept and a portion is missing. The sample comprises 50,000 or so clones, roughly 90% of which are singletons, and about 13% rests with the top ten. Material for sequencing was peripheral blood. The receptors shown here come from a man aged 60 to 75 with active COVID-19. Both conserved end residues are part of each CDR3. The D gene is left open where the match is weak.

j_gene | v_gene | d_gene | CDR3nt | CDR3aa
TRBJ2-1 | TRBV11-2 | . | TGTGCCAGCAGCCCGCCCGGGTCCCAATACAATGAGCAGTTCTTC | CASSPPGSQYNEQFF
TRBJ2-3 | TRBV9 | . | TGTGCCAGCAGCGTAATCCCCACATCAGATACGCAGTATTTT | CASSVIPTSDTQYF
TRBJ1-2 | TRBV30 | . | TGTGCCTGGAGTGGAGGGTACAACTATGGCTACACCTTC | CAWSGGYNYGYTF
TRBJ2-7 | TRBV7-2 | . | TGTGCCAGCAGCTTAACGGTCGAGCAGTACTTC | CASSLTVEQYF
TRBJ2-1 | TRBV5-4 | TRBD2 | TGTGCCACTATAGCGGGGGGATCCTACAATGAGCAGTTCTTC | CATIAGGSYNEQFF
TRBJ2-6 | TRBV11-1 | . | TGTGCCAGCAGCTTAAGTGGCCTTTTTGGGGCCAACGTCCTGACTTTC | CASSLSGLFGANVLTF
TRBJ1-2 | TRBV4-3 | TRBD1 | TGCGCCAGCAGCCATTCCTGGGGGGACAGACGATCGCTTAACTATGGCTACACCTTC | CASSHSWGDRRSLNYGYTF
TRBJ2-3 | TRBV7-3 | TRBD2 | TGTGCCAGCAGCCTAGCGGGGGGAAGCACAGATACGCAGTATTTT | CASSLAGGSTDTQYF
TRBJ1-3 | TRBV19 | . | TGTGCCAGTAGTTTTGGTTTGCGAGTCTCTGGAAACACCATATATTTT | CASSFGLRVSGNTIYF
TRBJ2-2 | TRBV5-4 | . | TGTGCCAGCAGCTTGGGGCTAACTAGCCCCGGGGAGCTGTTTTTT | CASSLGLTSPGELFF
TRBJ2-1 | TRBV19 | . | TGTGCCAGTAGTATAGATTTACAGGGAAACAATGAGCAGTTCTTC | CASSIDLQGNNEQFF